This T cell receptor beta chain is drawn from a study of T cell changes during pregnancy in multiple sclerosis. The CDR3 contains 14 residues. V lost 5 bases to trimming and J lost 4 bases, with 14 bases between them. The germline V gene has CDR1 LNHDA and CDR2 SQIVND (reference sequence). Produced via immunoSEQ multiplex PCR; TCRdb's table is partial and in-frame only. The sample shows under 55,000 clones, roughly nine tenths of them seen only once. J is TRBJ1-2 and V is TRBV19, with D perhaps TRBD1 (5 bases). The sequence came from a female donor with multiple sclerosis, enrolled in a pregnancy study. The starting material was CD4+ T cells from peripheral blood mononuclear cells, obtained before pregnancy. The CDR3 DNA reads TGTGCCAGTAGTTCGGGGGTAGGCAGCTATGGCTACACCTTC. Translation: CASSSGVGSYGYTF.